The T cell receptor (beta chain) described here comes from a study of cytomegalovirus exposure and HLA in healthy donors. V shed 4 bases, J shed 5 bases, and the junction held 7 bases outside the gene matches. CDR1 and CDR2 (germline): MGHRA, YSYEKL. This CDR3 is built from 15 residues. On this clone itself: Its antigen is currently unknown.

The primer mix had 60 Vbeta and 13 Jbeta primers. Produced via immunoSEQ multiplex PCR; TCRdb's table is partial and in-frame only. Of 130,000 to 150,000 clones in the sample, 70% to 85% were seen once. Study-wide findings and caveats: Later, an analysis showed that TCR beta chains associated with HLA were more clonally expanded than others that were equally common. The records held CMV serostatus as the only immune exposure information. Most of the TCR beta V segments (in an earlier analysis) were productive either about 87% or about 30% of the time.

J is TRBJ1-4 and V is TRBV4-1; 7 nucleotides line up with TRBD1. Input material: PBMCs. The receptor comes from a man aged 35-49 years in good health and CMV-seropositive. CDR3 protein: CASSLHRGSNEKLFF. The CDR3 DNA follows: TGCGCCAGCAGCCTTCACAGGGGCTCCAATGAAAAACTGTTTTTT.